This TCR beta chain was sequenced in a study of regulatory T cells in long-lasting Graves disease (dated by TCRdb to about 2021). As for the study more broadly: In the newly diagnosed Graves' disease group, patients had been taking antithyroid drugs for less than 3 months. The study was conducted in China and was registered as a clinical trial. TCR sequencing covered 13 persistent and approximately 20 newly diagnosed Graves' disease patients, 33 samples in total. Persistent Graves' disease patients were compared with newly diagnosed Graves' disease patients by peripheral blood TCR sequencing and RNA sequencing.

Measured from the cysteine to the phenylalanine, the CDR3 is 18 residues long. Only CDR3 DNA is held: 54 bases, read in frame from base 1. The germline V gene specifies SGDLS as CDR1 and YYNGEE as CDR2. Here V drops 0 bases and J drops 8 bases, and the junction holds 10 bases not matched to any gene. Library preparation was by multiplex PCR. The sequencer listed for this sample is Illumina HiSeq 4000. iRepertoire HTBI primers and Arm-PCR amplification of CDR3 regions were used to construct TCR beta libraries. Before sequencing, the PCR products went through gel purification. The authors' pipeline ran thus. A total of fewer than 70 TRBV and approximately 13 TRBJ segments were identified across samples and were used for gene usage analysis of CDR3 amino acid clonotypes. COPE and FqMerger were used to merge filtered high-quality paired reads into contigs. Contigs were aligned with BLAST to IMGT TRBV, TRBD and TRBJ reference genes, and CDR3 was defined per IMGT. Clonotypes above 0.1% frequency were classified as highly expanded clones. Repertoire diversity was measured by Shannon entropy, and V-J evenness by the Gini coefficient. Public clonotypes were defined as clonotypes shared by more than one individual. TCRdb applied fastp at Q25 and MiXCR to the public reads, then kept only in-frame beta chains. Each CDR3 protein gets just one entry, which takes the most common genes and DNA from the rows behind it. What appears here as the V and J calls and clone size reflects TCRdb's work, not the paper's. The sample includes about 460,000 distinct CDR3 sequences, with less than 15% observed a single time. The top ten constitute 17% of the sample.

To note about this clonotype: This clone's antigen is unknown. No much larger clone is present one base from it, and per-base qualities are unavailable.

Study-wide findings and limitations: TRBV28, TRBJ1-2 and TRBJ2-5 were preferentially used in persistent disease, while TRBV20-1 and TRBJ2-1 were favored in newly diagnosed disease. Sequencing and analysis were limited to the TCR beta chain. More public clonotypes were shared among persistent patients (roughly 2,700) than among newly diagnosed patients (approximately 930). The authors noted that the small sample size was a limitation that may lower accuracy. Peripheral blood alone was examined, since thyroid tissue, which constituted the primary lesion, could not be accessed. Persistent Graves' disease patients showed lower TCR Shannon entropy and fewer highly expanded clones than newly diagnosed patients, suggesting clonal expansion.

The time point label of this sample denotes: newly diagnosed GD, antithyroid drugs for less than 3 months. For both TCR sequencing and RNA sequencing, RNA was extracted from PBMCs in TRIzol. The diagnosis of Graves' disease followed American Thyroid Association guidelines. Recruitment of patients was carried out at an endocrinology department in Xi'an, China. Each patient gave 7 to 9.5 milliliters of peripheral blood, collected in an EDTA anticoagulant tube. PBMCs were isolated by Ficoll Paque Plus density gradient separation without further T cell sorting. RNA quality was checked with an Agilent 2100 Bioanalyzer and agarose gel, and concentration with a NanoDrop 2000. The same data also contributed to another study, on T cells in Graves' hyperthyroidism and ophthalmopathy. As that second paper reports: Stable Graves' hyperthyroidism was defined as no progression to ophthalmopathy during 18 months of follow-up. Hyperthyroidism patients were aged 18 to 65 years and newly diagnosed, with disease duration of less than 2 months. The study excluded patients with uncontrolled infections, other autoimmune diseases, pregnancy or lactation. Diagnoses were established on the basis of clinical symptoms, serum thyroxine and TRAb, thyroid ultrasound, and orbital computed tomography. The TCR CDR3 was subjected to a first round of RT-PCR using the HTBI primer set and the Qiagen OneStep RT-PCR kit. Most expanded thyroid clonotypes (frequency above 0.001) were also detected in blood, suggesting blood repertoires may reflect thyroid immune responses. Ophthalmopathy was separated from stable hyperthyroidism by a 13 V-J signature model, with 85% to 90% sensitivity and 81% to 82% specificity obtained in cross-validation and 80%/75% obtained in testing. In validation, progression to ophthalmopathy was predicted by the model with roughly 71% sensitivity and around 75% specificity, a median of roughly six months before onset. To identify distinguishing TCR V-J signatures, a discovery cohort of 95 to 100 patients was used, comprising 40 to 45 with Graves' ophthalmopathy and 57 with stable Graves' hyperthyroidism. An independent validation cohort of under 20 hyperthyroidism patients and more than 15 patients who later progressed to ophthalmopathy tested prospective prediction of ophthalmopathy. The 100 or so discovery patients were randomly split 7:3 into training and test sets. In more than 5 Graves' hyperthyroidism patients, the study also compared T-cell repertoires from thyroid tissue with T-cell repertoires from blood. After blood sampling, hyperthyroidism patients were treated with methimazole at a starting dose of 30 mg daily, and ophthalmopathy patients were treated with high-dose intravenous methylprednisolone. A second multiplex PCR round built the libraries, followed by size selection and purification. Sequencing of the libraries was done on an Illumina HiSeq2000 using paired-end 100 bp reads. SOAPnuke was used to process the raw data, with reads discarded if the reads contained adapters or uncalled bases, had a mean Phred below 15, or lacked an exact constant-primer or identifier match. High-quality paired reads were merged with COPE v1.2.5, and unique nucleotide sequences were defined as clonotypes. MiTCR v1.1 was used to align clonotypes to the IMGT TRBV, TRBD and TRBJ reference segments. The analysis was restricted to V-J combinations with a frequency above 0.0001, which together covered 99.2% of the repertoires. The TCS score was defined as the ratio of F50 (clonal expansion) to E x V (chaos), calculated using BLOSUM62-based TCRdist between CDR3 peptides within each V-J. Welch's t-statistics and random forest reduced 450 to 600 V-J features to fewer than 15, which were used in a naive Bayes classifier (R e1071). Sample size was not statistically predetermined, and blinding of investigators to group allocation was not performed. TCR Vbeta CDR3 sequencing of approximately 140 peripheral blood samples (roughly 41 ophthalmopathy, over 70 hyperthyroidism and approximately 17 progressor patients) is reported in the paper.

This receptor was obtained from a woman aged 45 to 65 with Graves disease. Donor details come from another sample of the same person, matched by shared clones. The sequence is built from TRBV9 and TRBJ1-6, with 11 bases in between that match TRBD1. Sample: peripheral blood mononuclear cells (PBMCs), taken at new diagnosis, from a patient treated with antithyroid drugs. CDR3 region: CASSVVIWTGGRHSPLHF. The DNA sequence is given as TGTGCCAGCAGCGTAGTAATCTGGACAGGGGGCAGGCATTCACCCCTCCACTTT.